This T cell receptor beta chain was recovered during a study of circulating tumor DNA in untreated peripheral T-cell lymphoma. The V gene's germline CDR1 is SQVTM and CDR2 ANQGSEA. This CDR3 contains 12 residues. Trimming removed 4 bases at V and 7 bases at J, with 10 bases between. This clone was recorded a few times. Clones were sequenced by immunoSEQ multiplex PCR, and TCRdb holds only the in-frame ones, with some missing. This sample has 6,600 or so clones, with about 60% found just once. The V and J genes are TRBV29-1 and TRBJ1-4; no definite D call. Sequencing was done on a sample of tumor tissue. This receptor was taken from a human donor with peripheral T-cell lymphoma. The CDR3 DNA follows: TGCAGCGTTGGGCAGGCGGGTGAAAAACTGTTTTTT. Translated: CSVGQAGEKLFF.